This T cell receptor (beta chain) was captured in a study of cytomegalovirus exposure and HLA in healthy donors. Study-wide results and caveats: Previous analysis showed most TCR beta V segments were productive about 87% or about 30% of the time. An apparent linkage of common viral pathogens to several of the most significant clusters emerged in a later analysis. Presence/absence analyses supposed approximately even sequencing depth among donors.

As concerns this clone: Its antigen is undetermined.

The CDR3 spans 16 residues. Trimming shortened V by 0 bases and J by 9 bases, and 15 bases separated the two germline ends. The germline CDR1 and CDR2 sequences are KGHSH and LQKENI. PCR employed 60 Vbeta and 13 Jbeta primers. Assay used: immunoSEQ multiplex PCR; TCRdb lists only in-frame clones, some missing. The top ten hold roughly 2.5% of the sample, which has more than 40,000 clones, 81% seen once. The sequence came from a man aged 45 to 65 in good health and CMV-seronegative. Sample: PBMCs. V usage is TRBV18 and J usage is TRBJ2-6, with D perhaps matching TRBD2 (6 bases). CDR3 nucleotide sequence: TGTGCCAGCTCACCACCCCGGGGGAAGGAAGACAACGTCCTGACTTTC. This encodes CASSPPRGKEDNVLTF.